The 8 T cell receptor beta chains below were found in one sample sequenced in a study of OX40 agonist ivuxolimab in advanced cancers. Sequencing used immunoSEQ multiplex PCR; TCRdb keeps in-frame clones, though not all of them. The sample consists of fewer than 85,000 clones, 80% to 85% of them appearing once. The material sequenced was CD4+ or CD8+ T cells sorted from blood, taken in a trial of the OX40 agonist ivuxolimab. These receptors were obtained from an adult with an advanced solid tumor such as melanoma, head and neck, liver or kidney cancer.

This clone was counted a few times. The DNA for the CDR3 is TGCGCCAGCAGCTACCCCACTCCTAGCGGGGGGTCACCCCACAATGAGCAGTTCTTC. Translated, it gives CASSYPTPSGGSPHNEQFF. The V call is TRBV10-1, the J call TRBJ2-1; 11 bases are a match to TRBD2. V was pared by 6 bases and J by 5 bases, with 18 bases of the junction left unmatched. The germline V gene has CDR1 WNHNN and CDR2 SYGVQD (reference sequence). This CDR3 has 19 amino acids.

The CDR3 DNA follows: TGTGCCAGCAGGTACGGGACGGGACCGAACAATGAGCAGTTCTTC. Protein product: CASRYGTGPNNEQFF. The gene calls are TRBV7-8 and TRBJ2-1; the D call may be TRBD1 or TRBD2 (5 bases each). V lost 6 bases and J lost 5, with 17 bases in between. This CDR3 has 15 residues. The germline gives CDR1 SGHVS, CDR2 FQNEAQ.

The gene calls are TRBV18 and TRBJ2-3, with TRBD1 matching over 7 bases. The V gene's germline CDR1 is KGHSH and CDR2 LQKENI. Losses at the gene ends were 1 base for V and 2 bases for J; bases not matched to a gene: 3. The CDR3 sequence is 15 residues long. CDR3 bases: TGTGCCAGCTCACCACGAGGGGGCTTCACAGATACGCAGTATTTT. As protein: CASSPRGGFTDTQYF.

The chain couples TRBV10-2 to TRBJ2-1; TRBD2 might be the D (5 bases). There are 11 residues in the CDR3. Germline V gene data show CDR1 as WSHSY and CDR2 as SAAADI. V was clipped by 2 bases and J by 10 bases, with 6 bases between them. CDR3 nucleotide sequence: TGCGCCAGCAGTGAGAGACTAGAGCAGTTCTTC. Protein sequence: CASSERLEQFF.

This chain connects TRBV6-1 to TRBJ1-2; TRBD1 matches 7 bases. The V and J ends lost 7 bases and 8 bases, in that order; junction bases with no gene match: 16. The germline V gene encodes CDR1 MNHNS and CDR2 SASEGT. The CDR3 is 15 residues long. The CDR3 spells CASTEDTGEGGGYTF. The CDR3, as DNA: TGTGCCAGCACCGAGGACACAGGGGAAGGAGGCGGCTACACCTTC.

This clone was seen once. V is TRBV9 and J is TRBJ2-1; the D gene could be TRBD1 or TRBD2 (5 bases each). Germline lookup yields CDR1 SGDLS and CDR2 YYNGEE. CDR3 length: 15 residues. V shed 5 bases and J shed 2 bases, with 14 bases lying between them. CDR3 sequence reads: CASSSSGTPYNEQFF. CDR3 DNA: TGTGCCAGCAGTTCGTCGGGGACGCCCTACAATGAGCAGTTCTTC.

The rearrangement joins TRBV7-2 to TRBJ1-2; maybe TRBD1 (6 bases). Deletions cut 4 bases from V and 4 bases from J, with 10 bases between. This CDR3 is 13 amino acids long. Germline lookup yields CDR1 SGHTA and CDR2 FQGNSA. DNA for the CDR3: TGTGCCAGCAGCTCTGGGGGGCCCTATGGCTACACCTTC. Encoded protein: CASSSGGPYGYTF.

This chain connects TRBV30 to TRBJ2-2; no firm D call. The CDR3 contains 13 residues. V was cut by 5 bases and J by 3 bases, with 10 bases left in between. The germline V gene has CDR1 GTSNPN and CDR2 SVGIG (reference sequence). The chain's CDR3 is CAWDRTDTGELFF. As DNA, the CDR3 is TGTGCCTGGGACCGGACGGACACCGGGGAGCTGTTTTTT. The whole variable domain, filled in from reference TRBV30 and TRBJ2-2, reads SQTIHQWPATLVQPVGSPLSLECTVEGTSNPNLYWYRQAAGRGLQLLFYSVGIGQISSEVPQNLSASRPQDRQFILSSKKLLLSDSGFYLCAWDRTDTGELFFGEGSRLTVL.